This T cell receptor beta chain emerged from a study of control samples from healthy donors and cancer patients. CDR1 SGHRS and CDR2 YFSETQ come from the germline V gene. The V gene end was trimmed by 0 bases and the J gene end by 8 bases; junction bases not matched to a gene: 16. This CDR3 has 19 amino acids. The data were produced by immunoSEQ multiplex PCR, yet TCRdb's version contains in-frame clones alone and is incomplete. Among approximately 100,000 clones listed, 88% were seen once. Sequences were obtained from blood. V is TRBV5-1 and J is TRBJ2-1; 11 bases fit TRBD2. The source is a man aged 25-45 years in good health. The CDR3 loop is CASSLGLAGGSDHRDEQFF. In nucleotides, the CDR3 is TGCGCCAGCAGCTTGGGGCTAGCGGGAGGTTCAGACCACCGCGATGAGCAGTTCTTC.